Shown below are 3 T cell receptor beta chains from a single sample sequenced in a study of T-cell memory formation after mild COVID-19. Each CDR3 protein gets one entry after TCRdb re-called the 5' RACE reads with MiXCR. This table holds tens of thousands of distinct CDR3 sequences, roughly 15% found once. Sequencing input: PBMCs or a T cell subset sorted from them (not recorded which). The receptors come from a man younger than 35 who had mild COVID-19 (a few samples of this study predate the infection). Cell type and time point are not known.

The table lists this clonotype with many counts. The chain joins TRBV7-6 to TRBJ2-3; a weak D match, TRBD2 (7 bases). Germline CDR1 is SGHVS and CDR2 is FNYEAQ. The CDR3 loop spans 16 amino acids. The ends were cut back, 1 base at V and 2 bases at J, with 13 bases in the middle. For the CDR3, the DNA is TGTGCCAGCAGCTTAGGGGCGGGGGCCCTCACAGATACGCAGTATTTT. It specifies CASSLGAGALTDTQYF.

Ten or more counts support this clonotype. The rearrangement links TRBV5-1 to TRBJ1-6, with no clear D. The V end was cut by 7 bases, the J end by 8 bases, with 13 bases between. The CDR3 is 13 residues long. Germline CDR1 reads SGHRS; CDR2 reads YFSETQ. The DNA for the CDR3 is TGCGCCAGCGTTCCCAAGGATTATTCACCCCTCCACTTT. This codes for CASVPKDYSPLHF.

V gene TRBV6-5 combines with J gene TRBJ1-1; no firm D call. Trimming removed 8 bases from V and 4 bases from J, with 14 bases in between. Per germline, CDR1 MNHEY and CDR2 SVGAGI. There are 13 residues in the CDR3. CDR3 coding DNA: TGTGCCAGCGGGCCGTCTCTTCTCACTGAAGCTTTCTTT. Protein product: CASGPSLLTEAFF.